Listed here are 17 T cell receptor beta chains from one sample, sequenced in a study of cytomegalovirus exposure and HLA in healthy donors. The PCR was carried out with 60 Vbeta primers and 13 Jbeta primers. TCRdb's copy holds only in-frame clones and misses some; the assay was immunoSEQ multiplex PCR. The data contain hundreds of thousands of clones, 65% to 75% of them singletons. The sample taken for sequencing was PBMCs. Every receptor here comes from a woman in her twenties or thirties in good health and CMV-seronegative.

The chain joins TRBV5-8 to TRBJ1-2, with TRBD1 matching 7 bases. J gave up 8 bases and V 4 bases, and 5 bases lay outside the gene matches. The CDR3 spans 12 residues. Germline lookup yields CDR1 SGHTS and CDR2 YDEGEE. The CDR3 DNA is TGTGCCAGCAGCCCGGACAGGAGGGGCTACACCTTC. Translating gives CASSPDRRGYTF.

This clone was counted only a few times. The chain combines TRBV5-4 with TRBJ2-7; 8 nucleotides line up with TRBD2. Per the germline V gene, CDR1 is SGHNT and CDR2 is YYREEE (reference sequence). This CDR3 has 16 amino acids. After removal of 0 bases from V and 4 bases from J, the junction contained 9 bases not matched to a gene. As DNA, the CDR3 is TGTGCCAGCAGCTTGGGGGGGAGCGGGAGCCTGTACGAGCAGTACTTC. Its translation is CASSLGGSGSLYEQYF.

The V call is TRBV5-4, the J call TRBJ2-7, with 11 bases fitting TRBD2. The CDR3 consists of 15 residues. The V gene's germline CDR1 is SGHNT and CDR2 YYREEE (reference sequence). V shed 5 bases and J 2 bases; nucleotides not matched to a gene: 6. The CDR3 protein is CASRQGLAETYEQYF. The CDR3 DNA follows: TGTGCCAGCAGGCAGGGACTAGCGGAGACCTACGAGCAGTACTTC.

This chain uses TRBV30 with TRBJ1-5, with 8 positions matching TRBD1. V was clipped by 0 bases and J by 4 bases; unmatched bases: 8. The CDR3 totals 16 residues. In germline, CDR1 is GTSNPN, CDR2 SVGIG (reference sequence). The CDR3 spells CAWSVGTGSLNQPQHF. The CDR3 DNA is TGTGCCTGGAGTGTAGGGACAGGTTCTTTGAATCAGCCCCAGCATTTT. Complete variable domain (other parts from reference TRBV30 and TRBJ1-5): SQTIHQWPATLVQPVGSPLSLECTVEGTSNPNLYWYRQAAGRGLQLLFYSVGIGQISSEVPQNLSASRPQDRQFILSSKKLLLSDSGFYLCAWSVGTGSLNQPQHFGDGTRLSIL.

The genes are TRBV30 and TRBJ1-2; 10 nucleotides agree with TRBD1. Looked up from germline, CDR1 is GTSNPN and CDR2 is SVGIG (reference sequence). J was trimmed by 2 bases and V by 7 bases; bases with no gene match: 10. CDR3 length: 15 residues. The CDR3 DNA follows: TGTGCCTCAACCAGGACAGGGGGTCGGAACTATGGCTACACCTTC. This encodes CASTRTGGRNYGYTF.

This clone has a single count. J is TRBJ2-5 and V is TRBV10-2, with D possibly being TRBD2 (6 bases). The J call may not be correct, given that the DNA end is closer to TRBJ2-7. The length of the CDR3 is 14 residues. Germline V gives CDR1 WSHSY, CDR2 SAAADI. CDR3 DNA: TGCGCCAGCAGTGACCGACTAGGCGGGGACGAGCAGTACTTC. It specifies CASSDRLGGDEQYF.

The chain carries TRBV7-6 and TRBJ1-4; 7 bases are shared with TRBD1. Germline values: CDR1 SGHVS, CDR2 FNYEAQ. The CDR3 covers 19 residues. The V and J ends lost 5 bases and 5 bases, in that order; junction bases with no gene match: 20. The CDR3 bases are TGTGCCAGCAGCCCGCCGTTGTACCGCTCGGGACAGTGGAATGAAAAACTGTTTTTT. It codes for CASSPPLYRSGQWNEKLFF.

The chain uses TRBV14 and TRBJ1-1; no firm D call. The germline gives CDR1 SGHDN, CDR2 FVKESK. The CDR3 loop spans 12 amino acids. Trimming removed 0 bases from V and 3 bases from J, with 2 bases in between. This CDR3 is CASSQDYTEAFF. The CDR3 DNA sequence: TGTGCCAGCAGCCAAGACTACACTGAAGCTTTCTTT.

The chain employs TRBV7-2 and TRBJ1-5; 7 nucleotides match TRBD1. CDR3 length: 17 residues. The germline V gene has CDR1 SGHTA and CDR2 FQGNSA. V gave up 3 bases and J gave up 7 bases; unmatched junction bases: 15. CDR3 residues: CASSFDPLTGSLQPQHF. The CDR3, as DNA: TGTGCCAGCAGCTTTGACCCTCTGACAGGGTCTTTACAGCCCCAGCATTTT.

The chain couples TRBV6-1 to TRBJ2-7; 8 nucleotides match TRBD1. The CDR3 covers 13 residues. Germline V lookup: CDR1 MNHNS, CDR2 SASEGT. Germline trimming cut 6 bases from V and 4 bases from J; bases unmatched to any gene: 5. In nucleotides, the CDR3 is TGTGCCAGCAGCCGACAGGGGAATTACGAGCAGTACTTC. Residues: CASSRQGNYEQYF.

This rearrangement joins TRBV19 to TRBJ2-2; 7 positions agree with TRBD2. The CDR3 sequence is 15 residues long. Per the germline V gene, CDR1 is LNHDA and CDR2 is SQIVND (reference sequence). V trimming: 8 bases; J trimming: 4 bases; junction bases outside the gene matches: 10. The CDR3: CASRGLLGSTGELFF. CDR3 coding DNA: TGTGCCAGTCGGGGACTACTCGGGAGCACCGGGGAGCTGTTTTTT.

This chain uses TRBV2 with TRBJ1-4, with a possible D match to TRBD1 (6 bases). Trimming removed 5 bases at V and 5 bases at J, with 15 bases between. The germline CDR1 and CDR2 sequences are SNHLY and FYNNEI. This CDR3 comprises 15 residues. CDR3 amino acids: CASSLWKGGNEKLFF. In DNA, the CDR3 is TGTGCCAGCAGTCTATGGAAGGGGGGGAATGAAAAACTGTTTTTT.

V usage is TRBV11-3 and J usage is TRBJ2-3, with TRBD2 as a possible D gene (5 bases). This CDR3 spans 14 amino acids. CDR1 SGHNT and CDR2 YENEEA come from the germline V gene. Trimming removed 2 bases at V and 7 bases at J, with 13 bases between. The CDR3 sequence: CASSLTSSTNTQYF. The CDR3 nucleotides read TGTGCCAGCAGCTTAACCTCTAGCACTAATACGCAGTATTTT. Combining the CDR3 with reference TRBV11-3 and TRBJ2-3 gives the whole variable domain EAGVVQSPRYKIIEKKQPVAFWCNPISGHNTLYWYLQNLGQGPELLIRYENEEAVDDSQLPKDRFSAERLKGVDSTLKIQPAELGDSAVYLCASSLTSSTNTQYFGPGTRLTVL.

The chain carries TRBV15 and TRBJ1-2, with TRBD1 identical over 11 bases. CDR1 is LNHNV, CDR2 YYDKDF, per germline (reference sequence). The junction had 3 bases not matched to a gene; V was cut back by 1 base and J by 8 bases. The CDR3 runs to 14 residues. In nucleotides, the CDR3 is TGTGCCACCAGCAGAGGGACAGGGGGCGAGGGCTACACCTTC. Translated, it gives CATSRGTGGEGYTF.

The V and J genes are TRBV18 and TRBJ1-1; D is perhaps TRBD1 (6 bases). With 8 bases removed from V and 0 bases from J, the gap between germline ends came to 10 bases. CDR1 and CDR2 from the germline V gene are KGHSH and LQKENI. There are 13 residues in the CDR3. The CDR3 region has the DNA TGTGCCAGCACCGACAGGATGAACACTGAAGCTTTCTTT. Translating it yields CASTDRMNTEAFF.

CDR3 DNA sequence: TGTGCCAGCAGCCCACCGGGGGGCCCGGCAGATACGCAGTATTTT. Protein sequence: CASSPPGGPADTQYF. V and J are TRBV7-9 and TRBJ2-3; the D gene is possibly TRBD2 (7 bases). Deletions cut 5 bases from V and 4 bases from J, with 16 bases between. CDR3 length: 15 residues. The germline V gene has CDR1 SEHNR and CDR2 FQNEAQ (reference sequence).

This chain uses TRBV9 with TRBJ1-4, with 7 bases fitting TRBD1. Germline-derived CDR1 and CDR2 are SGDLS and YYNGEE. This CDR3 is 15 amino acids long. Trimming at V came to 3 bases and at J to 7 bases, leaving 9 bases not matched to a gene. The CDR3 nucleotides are TGTGCCAGCAGCGCGCGACAGGGCCAGGGTGAAAAACTGTTTTTT. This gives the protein CASSARQGQGEKLFF.